A selection of T cell receptor beta chains follows, all from one sample in a study of T cell responses to AZD1222 COVID-19 vaccine. Repertoires were generated with immunoSEQ multiplex PCR, while TCRdb's copy carries only in-frame clones and drops some. In the table there are roughly 150,000 clones, approximately 92% of which are singletons. This material consisted of peripheral blood, taken 28 days after the second AZD1222 dose. All receptors come from an adult who received the AZD1222 COVID-19 vaccine. Each CDR3 is given with its conserved first and last residue. Each record gives: clone size, D gene, V gene, J gene, CDR3 length, CDR3 DNA, CDR3 protein. The D gene is left open where the match is weak. For some rows the clone size is stated as once, few or many, or as a class when expanded; others skip it.

>NA|NA|TRBV27|TRBJ1-1|13
TGTGCCAGCAGTTTAAGACAGCTTGGTTATGCTTTCTTT
CASSLRQLGYAFF
>NA|TRBD1|TRBV7-9|TRBJ2-3|16
TGTGCCAGCAGCTTCCGGGACAGGAGAAACACAGATACGCAGTATTTT
CASSFRDRRNTDTQYF
>NA|NA|TRBV4-3|TRBJ2-1|16
TGCGCCAGCAGCCAGCACACACGGGGGAGATACAATGAGCAGTTCTTC
CASSQHTRGRYNEQFF
>NA|TRBD1|TRBV5-1|TRBJ2-3|16
TGCGCCAGCAGCCGGACAGGGGGTGCCAGCACAGATACGCAGTATTTT
CASSRTGGASTDTQYF
>once|TRBD2|TRBV5-1|TRBJ2-1|15
TGCGCCAGCAGCTTGGAAGCGGGGGCTTACAATGAGCAGTTCTTC
CASSLEAGAYNEQFF
>once|TRBD1|TRBV6-5|TRBJ1-6|14
TGTGCCAGCAGGGCCGGGACAGGGATTTCACCCCTCCACTTT
CASRAGTGISPLHF
>NA|NA|TRBV19|TRBJ1-5|13
TGTGCCAGTTCCATAAGGGGGGATCAGCCCCAGCATTTT
CASSIRGDQPQHF
>NA|NA|TRBV6-5|TRBJ1-1|15
TGTGCCAGCAGTACTTACATGGGGGTAAACACTGAAGCTTTCTTT
CASSTYMGVNTEAFF
>NA|NA|TRBV3-1/TRBV3-2|TRBJ1-5|14
TGTGCCAGCAGCCAAGATGCCTGGGATCAGCCCCAGCATTTT
CASSQDAWDQPQHF
>NA|NA|TRBV6-1|TRBJ2-7|15
TGTGCCAGCAGTGAGGCTAGCGTGTCAACCTACGAGCAGTACTTC
CASSEASVSTYEQYF
>NA|TRBD1|TRBV27|TRBJ2-1|19
TGTGCCAGCAGTTTAAGAGACCCCGGGACAGTCATTGGGTACAATGAGCAGTTCTTC
CASSLRDPGTVIGYNEQFF
>NA|TRBD1|TRBV5-1|TRBJ2-5|15
TGCGCCAGCAGCTTGGGGGACAGGGCACAAGAGACCCAGTACTTC
CASSLGDRAQETQYF
>NA|NA|TRBV7-2|TRBJ2-1|13
TGTGCCAGCAGCTTAGAATCTTCCAATGAGCAGTTCTTC
CASSLESSNEQFF
>NA|TRBD2|TRBV7-3|TRBJ2-7|15
TGTGCCAGCAGCTTAGGTGGACGGGGGGTTTACGAGCAGTACTTC
CASSLGGRGVYEQYF
>NA|NA|TRBV15|TRBJ2-5|14
TGTGCCACCAGCAGAGATTATAGGGAAGAGACCCAGTACTTC
CATSRDYREETQYF
>NA|TRBD1|TRBV7-2|TRBJ1-1|16
TGTGCCAGCAGCTTAGCTTGGACAGGGGCAAACACTGAAGCTTTCTTT
CASSLAWTGANTEAFF
>NA|NA|TRBV6-5|TRBJ1-1|15
TGTGCCAGCATACTTAAGAGGGAGGGGAACACTGAAGCTTTCTTT
CASILKREGNTEAFF
>NA|NA|TRBV3-1/TRBV3-2|TRBJ2-7|13
TGTGCCAGCAGCCAAGGGTACTCCTACGAGCAGTACTTC
CASSQGYSYEQYF
>NA|NA|TRBV19|TRBJ1-1|12
TGTGCCAGTAGTATTCGGCAGATGCAAGCTTTCTTT
CASSIRQMQAFF